This T cell receptor (beta chain) was recorded in a study of CD8 T cells in ankylosing spondylitis. General study points: The authors found the disease-linked clones to be CD8+ and relatively rare in peripheral blood. In ankylosing spondylitis blood, a motif of roughly eight highly homologous TCR beta variants appeared characteristic. Certain motif variants had earlier been reported in reactive arthritis synovial fluid and blood.

Concerning this clonotype: What it binds is not known.

5'-RACE, quantitative and with molecular barcodes, yielded the TCR beta libraries. TCRdb re-called the 5' RACE reads through MiXCR, storing one row per CDR3 protein. Of some 840,000 distinct CDR3 sequences listed, approximately 10% are singletons. The sample taken for sequencing was blood, either unsorted or a sorted T cell fraction (not recorded which). This sequence was found in a male donor with ankylosing spondylitis.

The CDR3 sequence is CASSLASAFHEQYF. CDR3 in DNA: TGTGCCAGCAGCTTAGCATCGGCATTCCACGAGCAGTACTTC. The chain joins TRBV11-2 to TRBJ2-7; D call uncertain. Trimming stripped 1 base from V and 5 bases from J, with 12 bases between. Germline CDR1 and CDR2: SGHAT and FQNNGV. The CDR3 totals 14 residues.